This T cell receptor beta chain was recovered during a study of persistence of HIV-infected CD4 T cells. Cells were stimulated with overlapping HIV-1 Gag 15-mer peptides. Memory cells lacking CD40L and CD69 with high CD45RO were sorted. Trimming removed 9 bases from V and 0 bases from J; junction bases left unmatched: 8. Germline CDR1 reads SNHLY; CDR2 reads FYNNEI. The CDR3 totals 16 residues. A note on this clone: Its antigen remains unidentified.

This was the immunoSEQ version 4 assay in survey mode. TCRdb keeps only in-frame clones here, not all; method: immunoSEQ multiplex PCR. The sample has some 37,000 clones; 82% are singletons. The sample here was cultured CD4+ T cells from PBMCs, taken from a patient who received antiretroviral therapy. The sequence was obtained from an adult with HIV. The donor label of this sample is uncertain. The chain is built from TRBV2 and TRBJ2-3, with TRBD2 identical over 11 bases. The CDR3 reads CASSSGRGTSTDTQYF. DNA of the CDR3: TGTGCCAGTAGTAGCGGGAGGGGGACTAGCACAGATACGCAGTATTTT.